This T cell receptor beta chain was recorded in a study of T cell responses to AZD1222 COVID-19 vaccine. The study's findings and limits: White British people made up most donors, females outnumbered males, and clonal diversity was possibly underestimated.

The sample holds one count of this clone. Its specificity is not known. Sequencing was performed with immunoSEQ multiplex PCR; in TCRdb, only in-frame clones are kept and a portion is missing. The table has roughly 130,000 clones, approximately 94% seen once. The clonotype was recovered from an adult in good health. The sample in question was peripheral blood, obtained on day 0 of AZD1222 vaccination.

The CDR3, as DNA: TGCGCCAGCAGCCTAAACAGGAGCTCCTATAATTCACCCCTCCACTTT. This sequence encodes CASSLNRSSYNSPLHF. The chain combines TRBV23-1 with TRBJ1-6, with TRBD1 as a possible D gene (5 bases). TRBV23-1 is given ORF status, its function remaining uncertain. The CDR3 is 16 residues long. V was clipped by 6 bases and J by 0 bases, with 12 bases between them.